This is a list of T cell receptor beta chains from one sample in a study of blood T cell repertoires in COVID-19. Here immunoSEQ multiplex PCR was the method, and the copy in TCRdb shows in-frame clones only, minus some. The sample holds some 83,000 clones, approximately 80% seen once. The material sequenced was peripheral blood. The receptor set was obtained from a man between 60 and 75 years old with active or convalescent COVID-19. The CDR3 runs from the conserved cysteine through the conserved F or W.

CASSIIVSGANVLTF	TRBV19
CASSLRWMNTEAFF	TRBV7-2
CASRTGGSNQPQHF	TRBV6-5
CASSPIALTTGAGRKQYF	TRBV27
CASSWGGASYNSPLHF	TRBV5-4
CASSHSQGVHLFYGYTF	TRBV14
CASSISGENTEAFF	TRBV19
CASSVGGRSTEAFF	TRBV9
CASSYPTSGGYNEQFF	TRBV6-2/TRBV6-3
CASSPPYNSPLHF	TRBV7-2
CASSPGAGGSGANVLTF	TRBV4-2
CAISDLGRAAQETQYF	TRBV10-3
CASSRATGDGYTF	TRBV14
CASSPDSFRVGGYTF	TRBV18
CASSHNDGQEVTDTQYF	TRBV4-1
CASSQDASGRMTDTQYF	TRBV3-1/TRBV3-2
CASSPRASGGRDIQYF	TRBV18
CASSIAGLSYEQYF	TRBV19
CASRPTGYEQYF	TRBV6-5
CASSVESPDTQYF	TRBV2
CASSVARGTEAFF	TRBV7-2
CASSPQGANTEAFF	TRBV3-1/TRBV3-2
CASSQIYRGAYEQYF	TRBV4-3
CASSYWTGYNEAFF	TRBV6-5